This entry is about one T cell receptor (beta chain). The data derive from a study of blood T cell repertoires in COVID-19. Study at large: Researchers got acute and convalescent COVID-19 samples from the United States, Italy and Spain.

Cohort assignment relied on participant-reported clinical history. Per the germline V gene, CDR1 is SEHNR and CDR2 is FQNEAQ (reference sequence). The ends lost 3 bases at V and 2 bases at J; junction bases unmatched: 7. CDR3 length: 16 amino acids. The authors' processing: Amplification of reference gene primers provided the estimated nucleated cell counts. The table came from immunoSEQ multiplex PCR; TCRdb's copy has only in-frame clones and leaves some out. V, J and clone size are taken as reported in that table, and D and trimming were inferred from the DNA itself. Among over 350,000 clones listed, roughly 85% were seen once.

V usage is TRBV7-9 and J usage is TRBJ2-5; 9 bases fit TRBD1. The origin of this receptor is a young woman with acute COVID-19. Source material: PBMCs or T cells enriched from blood (not recorded which). The CDR3 sequence: CASSFQTGGLQETQYF. The DNA for the CDR3 is TGTGCCAGCAGCTTCCAGACAGGGGGGTTGCAAGAGACCCAGTACTTC.